What follows are 15 T cell receptor beta chains derived from one specimen sequenced in a study of shared clonotypes between healthy human individuals. It was CD45RO-negative cells, positively selected for CCR7, that made up naive CD8 cells, with terminally differentiated effector memory CD45RA+ cells excluded. Data came from immunoSEQ multiplex PCR; TCRdb stores just in-frame clones and leaves some out. The sample consists of around 2,000,000 clones, just under 95% of them appearing once. The sequenced sample was naive CD8+ T cells sorted from blood. These TCRs come from a man younger than 35 in good health.

The chain uses TRBV7-2 and TRBJ2-7; tentative D call: TRBD1 (6 bases). Looked up from germline, CDR1 is SGHTA and CDR2 is FQGNSA. The V end was cut by 4 bases, the J end by 3 bases, with 16 bases between. The CDR3 is made up of 15 amino acids. The CDR3 spells CASSSPRQGIYEQYF. CDR3 sequence (DNA): TGTGCCAGCAGCTCGCCCCGGCAGGGGATCTACGAGCAGTACTTC. The whole variable domain, remainder taken from reference TRBV7-2 and TRBJ2-7, is GAGVSQSPSNKVTEKGKDVELRCDPISGHTALYWYRQSLGQGLEFLIYFQGNSAPDKSGLPSDRFSAERTGGSVSTLTIQRTQQEDSAVYLCASSSPRQGIYEQYFGPGTRLTVT.

As to this clone: This sample also contains other DNA sequences that code for the same CDR3. This chain connects TRBV27 to TRBJ1-6; D is perhaps TRBD1 (5 bases). From germline, CDR1 is MNHEY and CDR2 SMNVEV (reference sequence). The length of the CDR3 is 14 residues. V lost 3 bases to trimming and J lost 7 bases, with 10 bases between them. The CDR3 DNA is TGTGCCAGCAGTTTCGTGGGGACGAATTCACCCCTCCACTTT. Its protein product is CASSFVGTNSPLHF.

The V gene is TRBV25-1, the J gene TRBJ1-6; TRBD1 might be the D (6 bases). The V gene lost 2 bases and the J gene lost 7 bases, with 9 bases spanning the gap. Per germline, CDR1 MGHDK and CDR2 SYGVNS. This CDR3 spans 14 amino acids. The CDR3 loop reads CASSERQGNSPLHF. The CDR3 nucleotides read TGTGCCAGCAGTGAAAGGCAGGGGAATTCACCCCTCCACTTT.

The V gene is TRBV27, the J gene TRBJ2-1; 7 nucleotides match TRBD2. Germline V gives CDR1 MNHEY, CDR2 SMNVEV (reference sequence). There are 15 residues in the CDR3. With V trimmed by 5 bases and J by 3 bases, 7 bases remained unmatched. Written as DNA, the CDR3 is TGTGCCAGCAGTATGGGGGGGAATTTCTACAATGAGCAGTTCTTC. The encoded protein is CASSMGGNFYNEQFF.

Remarks on this clone: Within the sample, other DNA sequences also encode this same CDR3. The chain links TRBV6-1 to TRBJ2-7; D call uncertain. V dropped 8 bases and J dropped 3 bases, with 5 bases sitting between them. The CDR3 has 10 amino acids. Per germline, CDR1 MNHNS and CDR2 SASEGT. CDR3 in DNA: TGTGCCAGCGCCAGCTACGAGCAGTACTTC. Translating it yields CASASYEQYF.

This clone was observed a single time. The rearrangement links TRBV27 to TRBJ2-5; D is undetermined. Germline CDR1 MNHEY, CDR2 SMNVEV (reference sequence). The V end lost 2 bases, the J end lost 0 bases, and 7 bases lay between the germline ends. CDR3 length: 14 amino acids. The CDR3 DNA follows: TGTGCCAGCAGTTTAAACCTGTACCAAGAGACCCAGTACTTC. Translating gives CASSLNLYQETQYF.

V gene TRBV4-1 combines with J gene TRBJ2-1, with D uncertain. The CDR3 spans 14 residues. Between the trimmed V and J ends, which lost 3 bases and 3 bases, there was a span of 9 bases. Germline loops: CDR1 MGHRA, CDR2 YSYEKL. CDR3 residues: CASSQTDVYNEQFF. DNA for the CDR3: TGCGCCAGCAGCCAGACGGACGTCTACAATGAGCAGTTCTTC.

The chain employs TRBV7-9 and TRBJ2-1; D possibly uses TRBD1 or TRBD2 (5 bases each). Germline loops: CDR1 SEHNR, CDR2 FQNEAQ (reference sequence). V was cut by 6 bases and J by 0 bases, with 15 bases left in between. This CDR3 region has 16 residues. CDR3 nucleotides: TGTGCCAGCAGGGGGCGGGCCCCGGACTCCTACAATGAGCAGTTCTTC. Translated: CASRGRAPDSYNEQFF. Filled out from reference TRBV7-9 and TRBJ2-1, the complete variable domain reads DTGVSQNPRHKITKRGQNVTFRCDPISEHNRLYWYRQTLGQGPEFLTYFQNEAQLEKSRLLSDRFSAERPKGSFSTLEIQRTEQGDSAMYLCASRGRAPDSYNEQFFGPGTRLTVL.

V and J are TRBV11-2 and TRBJ2-7; the D is unclear. The CDR3 has 16 residues. Germline CDR1 reads SGHAT; CDR2 reads FQNNGV. Trimming took 4 bases from V and 2 from J, leaving 18 bases between them. The chain's CDR3 is CASSSSVGQIPYEQYF. CDR3 DNA sequence: TGTGCCAGCAGCTCCTCCGTAGGGCAGATACCCTACGAGCAGTACTTC.

The chain is built from TRBV6-1 and TRBJ2-7; TRBD2 is a possible D gene (6 bases). V gave up 2 bases and J gave up 1 base, with 15 bases separating them. The CDR3 is 16 residues long. The germline V gene has CDR1 MNHNS and CDR2 SASEGT. CDR3 amino acids: CASSEPPAAGSYEQYF. The CDR3, as DNA: TGTGCCAGCAGTGAACCCCCCGCGGCGGGATCCTACGAGCAGTACTTC.

The gene calls are TRBV19 and TRBJ2-5, with TRBD1 as a possible D gene (5 bases). This CDR3 comprises 15 residues. V gave up 3 bases and J gave up 5 bases, with 16 bases separating them. Germline lookup yields CDR1 LNHDA and CDR2 SQIVND (reference sequence). CDR3 region: CASSIEGDSWETQYF. CDR3 nucleotide sequence: TGTGCCAGTAGTATCGAAGGCGACAGTTGGGAGACCCAGTACTTC.

This rearrangement joins TRBV19 to TRBJ2-7; D is undetermined. V was shortened by 5 bases and J by 4 bases, with 15 bases between the two germline ends. There are 14 residues in the CDR3. The germline gives CDR1 LNHDA, CDR2 SQIVND (reference sequence). The DNA for the CDR3 is TGTGCCAGTAGTCCCGGCTTCTATGTGTACGAGCAGTACTTC. Encoded protein: CASSPGFYVYEQYF.

The chain is built from TRBV29-1 and TRBJ2-7; D is uncertain. The length of the CDR3 is 12 residues. V lost 4 bases and J lost 2, with 9 bases in between. Germline V lookup: CDR1 SQVTM, CDR2 ANQGSEA. The DNA for the CDR3 is TGCAGCGTTGCTGAGATAGCCTACGAGCAGTACTTC. This encodes CSVAEIAYEQYF.

The V call is TRBV5-6, the J call TRBJ2-7; 7 bases agree with TRBD1. CDR3 size: 14 residues. J was trimmed by 0 bases and V by 5 bases; bases with no gene match: 5. Germline V gene sequence: CDR1 SGHDT, CDR2 YYEEEE. The CDR3 loop reads CASSRTGLSYEQYF. The CDR3 DNA follows: TGTGCCAGCAGTCGGACAGGCCTCTCCTACGAGCAGTACTTC.

The V gene is TRBV7-9, the J gene TRBJ2-7; 7 nucleotides align to TRBD1. Unmatched junction bases numbered 14, after V lost 6 bases and J lost 0 bases. This CDR3 comprises 17 residues. CDR1 is SEHNR and CDR2 is FQNEAQ in the germline V gene (reference sequence). CDR3 sequence: CASSPQGDQGPSYEQYF. The CDR3, as DNA: TGTGCCAGCAGTCCTCAGGGGGATCAGGGACCCTCCTACGAGCAGTACTTC.